These 5 T cell receptor beta chains originate from one sample sequenced in a study of blood T cell repertoires in COVID-19. The assay was immunoSEQ multiplex PCR, and TCRdb's table has in-frame clones only and misses some. Among approximately 24,000 clones listed, 85% to 90% were seen once. The sequencing input was peripheral blood. The receptors derive from a human donor with active COVID-19. The donor label of this sample is uncertain.

This clone was recorded only once. V usage is TRBV7-3 and J usage is TRBJ1-2, with 9 nucleotides matching TRBD1. With 5 bases clipped from V and 6 bases from J, the junction kept 4 bases outside the gene matches. The CDR3 sequence is 13 residues long. Germline CDR1 reads SGHTA; CDR2 reads FQGTGA. In DNA form, the CDR3 reads TGTGCCAGCAGCCTGGACAGGGGAAATGGCTACACCTTC. This gives the protein CASSLDRGNGYTF.

This chain joins TRBV5-6 and TRBJ2-1; 9 bases are a match to TRBD2. This CDR3 region has 19 residues. CDR1 SGHDT and CDR2 YYEEEE come from the germline V gene. The V and J ends lost 2 bases and 10 bases, in that order; junction bases with no gene match: 22. This CDR3 is CASSLPLFGRGGRRVEQFF. The CDR3, as DNA: TGTGCCAGCAGCTTACCCCTTTTCGGGCGGGGGGGCCGCCGGGTAGAGCAGTTCTTC.

This clone appeared once. The rearrangement uses TRBV19 and TRBJ2-6; weak D call: TRBD1 (6 bases). The V gene lost 5 bases and the J gene lost 1 base, with 9 bases spanning the gap. The V gene's germline CDR1 is LNHDA and CDR2 SQIVND (reference sequence). The CDR3 sequence is 15 residues long. The DNA for the CDR3 is TGTGCCAGTAGTCCCGGACAGTCTGGGGCCAACGTCCTGACTTTC. Protein: CASSPGQSGANVLTF.

This chain uses TRBV18 with TRBJ1-2; 11 nucleotides match TRBD1. The V gene's germline CDR1 is KGHSH and CDR2 LQKENI. Losses at the gene ends were 4 bases for V and 5 bases for J; bases not matched to a gene: 6. The CDR3 contains 15 residues. Here the CDR3 reads CASSQTGTGGYGYTF. The DNA of the CDR3 is TGTGCCAGCTCACAAACCGGGACAGGGGGATATGGCTACACCTTC.

This chain joins TRBV30 and TRBJ2-7; maybe TRBD1 (6 bases). CDR3 length: 11 amino acids. The V and J ends lost 2 bases and 5 bases respectively, with 7 bases between them. The germline CDR1 and CDR2 sequences are GTSNPN and SVGIG (reference sequence). CDR3 nucleotide sequence: TGTGCCTGGAGTAGGGGGAACGAGCAGTACTTC. It codes for CAWSRGNEQYF. The full variable domain, in which reference TRBV30 and TRBJ2-7 provide the parts outside the CDR3, is SQTIHQWPATLVQPVGSPLSLECTVEGTSNPNLYWYRQAAGRGLQLLFYSVGIGQISSEVPQNLSASRPQDRQFILSSKKLLLSDSGFYLCAWSRGNEQYFGPGTRLTVT.